These T cell receptor beta chains were read from a single sample in a study of T-cell memory formation after mild COVID-19. One entry per CDR3 protein, called by TCRdb with MiXCR from the 5' RACE reads. The data contain 200,000 or so distinct CDR3 sequences, roughly 17% of them singletons. The material sequenced was PBMCs or a T cell subset sorted from them (not recorded which). Receptors originate from an adult woman who had mild COVID-19 (a few samples of this study predate the infection). Cell type and time point are not known. CDR3s include the opening cysteine and the closing phenylalanine or tryptophan. D genes are given only for firm matches. A row's size may be missing; if present it is once, few, many or a size class.

>-|TRBJ1-2|-|TRBV5-1
TGCGCCAGCAGCTTGGAGCCAGGTTTTATATATGGCTACACCTTC
CASSLEPGFIYGYTF
>-|TRBJ2-7|TRBD1|TRBV7-9
TGTGCCAGCAGAGTTACAGGGGCACCAGGCTACGAGCAGTACTTC
CASRVTGAPGYEQYF
>few|TRBJ2-2|-|TRBV21-1
TGTGCCAGCAGCAAAGTACCACAGGGGTGGAACACCGGGGAGCTGTTTTTT
CASSKVPQGWNTGELFF
>-|TRBJ2-1|TRBD1|TRBV5-5
TGTGCCAGCAGCTTCAGATTCGGACAGGGGGCGAGGTACAATGAGCAGTTCTTC
CASSFRFGQGARYNEQFF
>few|TRBJ1-1|-|TRBV4-1
TGCGCCAGCAGCCTCGGGAGGACTGAAGCTTTCTTT
CASSLGRTEAFF
>-|TRBJ1-2|-|TRBV15
TGTGCCACCAGCGAGGGTGCCTATGGCTACACCTTC
CATSEGAYGYTF
>-|TRBJ2-7|-|TRBV7-9
TGTGCCAGCAGCTTAGCGCTTTGGGAATCAAGGTACGAGCAGTACTTC
CASSLALWESRYEQYF
>few|TRBJ1-5|TRBD1|TRBV7-9
TGTGCCAGCAGCGCGACAGGGGGCAATCAGCCCCAGCATTTT
CASSATGGNQPQHF
>few|TRBJ2-7|TRBD1|TRBV12-3/TRBV12-4
TGTGCCACCTCGACAGGGGAAGCCCACGAGCAGTACTTC
CATSTGEAHEQYF
>few|TRBJ2-3|-|TRBV6-5
TGTGCCAGCAGTTACTCGGGGACACTTTTTCGCACAGATACGCAGTATTTT
CASSYSGTLFRTDTQYF
>-|TRBJ1-2|TRBD1|TRBV27
TGTGCCAGCGCTAGACTGACAGGGCCATATGGCTACACCTTC
CASARLTGPYGYTF
>few|TRBJ2-3|TRBD1|TRBV7-9
TGTGCCAGCAGCTTTGGACAGGGGGGCACAGATACGCAGTATTTT
CASSFGQGGTDTQYF
>-|TRBJ1-6|TRBD1|TRBV9
TGTGCCAGCAGCCCGCTCGCCGGGACAGGAGGTGTACCCCTCCACTTT
CASSPLAGTGGVPLHF
>many|TRBJ2-7|-|TRBV9
TGTGCCAGCAGCGACGGTACCCAGGGGAGGGGGAACTACGAGCAGTACTTC
CASSDGTQGRGNYEQYF
>many|TRBJ2-2|-|TRBV6-2/TRBV6-3
TGTGCCAGCAGTTCGGGACAAGCTAACACCGGGGAGCTGTTTTTT
CASSSGQANTGELFF
>-|TRBJ2-7|TRBD1|TRBV2
TGTGCCAGCAGTGGGAGGACAGGACAGGGCAACGAGCAGTACTTC
CASSGRTGQGNEQYF
>-|TRBJ2-1|-|TRBV29-1
TGCAGCGTTGGTCGGCATGAGCAGTTCTTC
CSVGRHEQFF
>few|TRBJ2-7|TRBD2|TRBV7-2
TGTGCCAGCAGCTCAGATAGCGGGACCTACTCCTACGAGCAGTACTTC
CASSSDSGTYSYEQYF
>-|TRBJ2-1|-|TRBV29-1
TGCAGCGTCCGAACCCTCTACAATGAGCAGTTCTTC
CSVRTLYNEQFF
>few|TRBJ1-1|TRBD1|TRBV19
TGTGCCAGTAGAAGGCCAGGGGGCTCTGAAGCTTTCTTT
CASRRPGGSEAFF
>many|TRBJ2-7|-|TRBV18
TGTGCCAGCTCAACCACGGAGAGGTGGAACGAGCAGTACTTC
CASSTTERWNEQYF
>many|TRBJ2-1|-|TRBV7-8
TGTGCCAGCAGCTATGACCCTTCCTACAATGAGCAGTTCTTC
CASSYDPSYNEQFF
>few|TRBJ2-5|-|TRBV12-3/TRBV12-4
TGTGCCAGCAGTTTAACCCCTCAAAAAGAGACCCAGTACTTC
CASSLTPQKETQYF
>-|TRBJ2-1|-|TRBV12-3/TRBV12-4
TGTGCCAGCAGTTACGGGACGGGGTACAATGAGCAGTTCTTC
CASSYGTGYNEQFF
>few|TRBJ2-2|TRBD1|TRBV24-1
TGTGCCACCAGGGGACAGGGTCCCACCGGGGAGCTGTTTTTT
CATRGQGPTGELFF
>few|TRBJ2-4|-|TRBV20-1
TGCAGTGCTCTCCAGGGATTCAGGAACATTCAGTACTTC
CSALQGFRNIQYF
>-|TRBJ1-1|-|TRBV29-1
TGCAGCGTTGTTAGAGGGGGGAACACTGAAGCTTTCTTT
CSVVRGGNTEAFF
>-|TRBJ1-1|-|TRBV5-1
TGCGCCAGCAGATTAGATCCGGACACTGAAGCTTTCTTT
CASRLDPDTEAFF
>few|TRBJ1-6|TRBD1|TRBV3-1
TGTGCCAGCAGCCGAGGAGACAGGGTAAATTCACCCCTCCACTTT
CASSRGDRVNSPLHF
>many|TRBJ2-1|TRBD2|TRBV24-1
TGTGCCACCAGTGACCCCGGGACTAGCAAGTTCTTC
CATSDPGTSKFF
>few|TRBJ2-1|-|TRBV6-1
TGTGCCAGCAGTGATTGGCAGTACAATGAGCAGTTCTTC
CASSDWQYNEQFF
>-|TRBJ1-1|-|TRBV5-4
TGTGCCAGCAGCTACGAGTTTCCCACTGAAGCTTTCTTT
CASSYEFPTEAFF
>few|TRBJ2-3|-|TRBV7-3
TGTGCCAGCAGCTTAGTGGGAATGGATACGCAGTATTTT
CASSLVGMDTQYF
>-|TRBJ2-4|-|TRBV4-1
TGCGCCAGCAGCCAAGAGGATTCATATCTAGCCAAAAACATTCAGTACTTC
CASSQEDSYLAKNIQYF
>-|TRBJ1-5|-|TRBV20-1
TGCAGTGCCGTTACAGGGTCCAATCAGCCCCAGCATTTT
CSAVTGSNQPQHF
>few|TRBJ2-3|-|TRBV29-1
TGCAGCCTGAGGCAGTCCACAGATACGCAGTATTTT
CSLRQSTDTQYF
>few|TRBJ1-3|-|TRBV4-1
TGCGCCAGCAGCCTCTCACGGAATTCTGGAAACACCATATATTTT
CASSLSRNSGNTIYF
>many|TRBJ2-1|-|TRBV5-1
TGCGCCAGCAGCTTGGAAGGAAGAGGGACCTACAATGAGCAGTTCTTC
CASSLEGRGTYNEQFF
>few|TRBJ1-5|-|TRBV18
TGTGCCAGCTCACCAGTGACAGGTAGCAATCAGCCCCAGCATTTT
CASSPVTGSNQPQHF
>-|TRBJ1-2|-|TRBV20-1
TGCAGTGCTAGCGGCTATAACTATGGCTACACCTTC
CSASGYNYGYTF
>many|TRBJ2-7|-|TRBV9
TGTGCCAGCAGCCCCCGGACAGACAACTCCTACGAGCAGTACTTC
CASSPRTDNSYEQYF
>-|TRBJ2-3|TRBD2|TRBV6-5
TGTGCCAGCAGTGAACTAGCGGGGAGGCCAACAGATACGCAGTATTTT
CASSELAGRPTDTQYF
>-|TRBJ2-2|-|TRBV24-1
TGTGCCACCAGTGATTTATTACAGGGCCCCACCGGGGAGCTGTTTTTT
CATSDLLQGPTGELFF
>few|TRBJ1-6|-|TRBV4-1
TGCGCCAGCAGCCAAGAGATCGTCAGGACCCGGGGGTACCTCAATTCACCCCTCCACTTT
CASSQEIVRTRGYLNSPLHF
>few|TRBJ1-6|-|TRBV7-2
TGTGCCAGCAGCTTATGGGGAGTCAATTCACCCCTCCACTTT
CASSLWGVNSPLHF
>-|TRBJ2-7|-|TRBV5-6
TGTGCCAGCAGTAAGGTCAACGGCTACGAGCAGTACTTC
CASSKVNGYEQYF
>-|TRBJ2-1|TRBD2|TRBV6-2/TRBV6-3
TGTGCCAGCAGTTATTTGCTAGCGGGAGGGCCGTTCTTC
CASSYLLAGGPFF
>-|TRBJ1-1|TRBD1|TRBV12-5
TGTGCTAGTGGTTTGGCCAGGGGGACTGAAGCTTTCTTT
CASGLARGTEAFF